A single sample is the source of the 27 T cell receptor beta chains below, sequenced in a study of blood T cell repertoires in COVID-19. Sequencing was performed with immunoSEQ multiplex PCR; in TCRdb, only in-frame clones are kept and a portion is missing. The sample gives 470,000 or so clones, approximately 90% of which show up once; approximately 2% is in the top ten. The sample was PBMCs or T cells enriched from blood (not recorded which). Receptors originate from a woman between 18 and 29 years old with acute COVID-19.

The count of this clone is one. The chain carries TRBV6-2 or TRBV6-3 and TRBJ2-5; no firm D call. This CDR3 is 14 amino acids long. CDR1 and CDR2 (germline): MNHEY, SVGEGT. The V gene lost 2 bases and the J gene lost 2 bases, with 9 bases spanning the gap. In nucleotides, the CDR3 is TGTGCCAGCAGTTACGGGCAGCCTCAAGAGACCCAGTACTTC. Translation gives CASSYGQPQETQYF.

The CDR3 DNA reads as TGTGCCTGGGGAGGGCACGAGCAGTACTTC. As protein: CAWGGHEQYF. V usage is TRBV30 and J usage is TRBJ2-7; weak D call: TRBD2 (6 bases). Deletions cut 5 bases from V and 5 bases from J, with 7 bases between. The CDR3 has 10 amino acids. Germline V CDR1 and CDR2: GTSNPN, SVGIG (reference sequence).

The chain carries TRBV6-5 and TRBJ2-5, with 7 bases matching TRBD1. Germline CDR1 reads MNHEY; CDR2 reads SVGAGI. The CDR3 loop spans 12 amino acids. V trimming: 5 bases; J trimming: 5 bases; junction bases outside the gene matches: 2. CDR3 in DNA: TGTGCCAGCAGTCTCAGGGGGGAGACCCAGTACTTC. As protein: CASSLRGETQYF.

The rearrangement uses TRBV7-9 and TRBJ1-6, with TRBD1 matching over 9 bases. Germline loops: CDR1 SEHNR, CDR2 FQNEAQ (reference sequence). V lost 2 bases to trimming and J lost 9 bases; unmatched junction nucleotides: 8. This CDR3 is built from 16 residues. The CDR3 sequence: CASSLLTGTGISPLHF. The CDR3 DNA reads TGTGCCAGCAGCTTACTCACCGGGACAGGGATTTCACCCCTCCACTTT. The entire variable domain, with the rest obtained from reference TRBV7-9 and TRBJ1-6, is as follows: DTGVSQNPRHKITKRGQNVTFRCDPISEHNRLYWYRQTLGQGPEFLTYFQNEAQLEKSRLLSDRFSAERPKGSFSTLEIQRTEQGDSAMYLCASSLLTGTGISPLHFGNGTRLTVT.

V usage is TRBV7-6 and J usage is TRBJ1-1; no reliable D call. The length of the CDR3 is 13 residues. The V end was cut by 2 bases, the J end by 4 bases, with 8 bases between. Germline CDR1 is SGHVS and CDR2 is FNYEAQ. The CDR3 region has the DNA TGTGCCAGCAGCTTAAGGGAGTCCACTGAAGCTTTCTTT. Its translation: CASSLRESTEAFF.

The chain uses TRBV9 and TRBJ1-4; TRBD1 agrees at 9 bases. Trimming at V came to 4 bases and at J to 2 bases, leaving 6 bases not matched to a gene. CDR1 SGDLS and CDR2 YYNGEE come from the germline V gene. The CDR3 loop spans 16 amino acids. The CDR3: CASSMTGGRTNEKLFF. The CDR3 DNA follows: TGTGCCAGCAGCATGACAGGGGGAAGGACTAATGAAAAACTGTTTTTT.

At least ten counts were recorded for this clone. CDR3 protein: CASSQDPRGDYGYTF. The DNA of the CDR3 is TGCGCCAGCAGCCAAGACCCCAGGGGGGACTATGGCTACACCTTC. V and J are TRBV4-1 and TRBJ1-2, with TRBD1 matching over 7 bases. The V gene's germline CDR1 is MGHRA and CDR2 YSYEKL. The CDR3 loop spans 15 amino acids. Trimming at V came to 0 bases and at J to 3 bases, leaving 4 bases not matched to a gene.

This chain links TRBV7-2 with TRBJ2-7; 7 bases agree with TRBD1. Unmatched junction bases numbered 11, after V lost 6 bases and J lost 3 bases. The germline V gene encodes CDR1 SGHTA and CDR2 FQGNSA. This CDR3 is built from 15 residues. The CDR3 spells CASSPRGGSGYEQYF. CDR3 bases: TGTGCCAGCAGTCCGAGAGGGGGCTCCGGCTACGAGCAGTACTTC.

The chain recombines TRBV4-3 with TRBJ1-4; TRBD1 matches at 7 bases. J lost 8 bases, V lost 0 bases, and 9 bases had no gene match. The CDR3 runs 16 residues. Looked up from germline, CDR1 is LGHNA and CDR2 is YSLEER. The CDR3 DNA sequence: TGCGCCAGCAGCCAAGATATGTCGGGGACAGAGGAAAAACTGTTTTTT. The encoded protein is CASSQDMSGTEEKLFF.

The chain couples TRBV27 to TRBJ2-7; D gene unclear. Deletions cut 2 bases from V and 1 base from J, with 9 bases between. This CDR3 contains 14 residues. Looked up from germline, CDR1 is MNHEY and CDR2 is SMNVEV (reference sequence). This chain's CDR3 is CASSLASTSYEQYF. Written as DNA, the CDR3 is TGTGCCAGCAGTTTAGCCTCCACTTCCTACGAGCAGTACTTC.

CDR3 nucleotides: TGTGCCAGCAGTGAAGAGTCGGCAGGGAGGTTTGGAAACACCATATATTTT. This codes for CASSEESAGRFGNTIYF. This chain joins TRBV2 and TRBJ1-3; tentatively, D is TRBD1 (5 bases). Trimming shortened V by 1 base and J by 3 bases, and 16 bases separated the two germline ends. Per germline, CDR1 SNHLY and CDR2 FYNNEI. The CDR3 length is 17 residues.

In this sample, this clone turned up a few times. The J gene is TRBJ1-2, the V gene TRBV28, with TRBD1 matching 11 bases. The CDR3 has 17 amino acids. CDR1 and CDR2 from the germline V gene are MDHEN and SYDVKM. With V trimmed by 4 bases and J by 1 base, 8 bases remained unmatched. CDR3: CASSYRDRGALNYGYTF. The CDR3 DNA reads as TGTGCCAGCAGTTACCGGGACAGGGGGGCACTTAACTATGGCTACACCTTC.

The table lists this clone with a few counts. This chain uses TRBV27 with TRBJ2-1, with 11 bases fitting TRBD2. V gave up 3 bases and J gave up 5 bases; unmatched junction bases: 3. CDR3 length equals 15 residues. Per the germline V gene, CDR1 is MNHEY and CDR2 is SMNVEV (reference sequence). The CDR3 spells CASSLTSGNHNEQFF. CDR3 nucleotide sequence: TGTGCCAGCAGTTTGACTAGCGGGAACCACAATGAGCAGTTCTTC.

This rearrangement joins TRBV6-1 to TRBJ2-5; D is unclear. The CDR3 is 15 amino acids. V lost 1 base and J 3 bases, leaving 12 bases between the germline ends. Germline lookup yields CDR1 MNHNS and CDR2 SASEGT. The CDR3 is CASSEDDRVEETQYF. In nucleotides, the CDR3 is TGTGCCAGCAGTGAAGATGACCGGGTAGAAGAGACCCAGTACTTC.

This clone was detected a few times. The chain employs TRBV11-2 and TRBJ1-1, with D tentatively TRBD1 (6 bases). Trimming pared 7 bases from V and 5 bases from J, leaving 20 bases between. The germline gives CDR1 SGHAT, CDR2 FQNNGV. The CDR3 covers 15 residues. CDR3 nucleotides: TGTGCCAGCACCCCGAGGGCAGGGGAGGGTACTGAAGCTTTCTTT. This gives the protein CASTPRAGEGTEAFF. The variable domain in full, completed from reference TRBV11-2 and TRBJ1-1, reads EAGVAQSPRYKIIEKRQSVAFWCNPISGHATLYWYQQILGQGPKLLIQFQNNGVVDDSQLPKDRFSAERLKGVDSTLKIQPAKLEDSAVYLCASTPRAGEGTEAFFGQGTRLTVV.

The chain links TRBV7-2 to TRBJ2-7; TRBD2 matches at 8 bases. The CDR3 runs 15 residues. J lost 7 bases, V lost 5 bases, and 13 bases had no gene match. Germline V lookup: CDR1 SGHTA, CDR2 FQGNSA. CDR3 in amino acids: CASSPAGGAGEEQYF. The DNA of the CDR3 is TGTGCCAGCAGCCCTGCGGGGGGCGCGGGGGAAGAGCAGTACTTC. Full variable domain (missing parts from reference TRBV7-2 and TRBJ2-7): GAGVSQSPSNKVTEKGKDVELRCDPISGHTALYWYRQSLGQGLEFLIYFQGNSAPDKSGLPSDRFSAERTGGSVSTLTIQRTQQEDSAVYLCASSPAGGAGEEQYFGPGTRLTVT.

This clone has a single count. Compared with germline, one end of the junction differs, possibly owing to a read error. The genes are TRBV7-7 and TRBJ1-6, with D uncertain. Per germline, CDR1 SSHAT and CDR2 FNYEAQ (reference sequence). The CDR3 is 16 residues long. The CDR3 DNA reads as TGTGCTAGCAGCTTAGCGTCGGTCAGGCATAATTCACCCCTCCACTTT. It translates to CASSLASVRHNSPLHF. The variable domain in full, completed from reference TRBV7-7 and TRBJ1-6, reads GAGVSQSPRYKVTKRGQDVTLRCDPISSHATLYWYQQALGQGPEFLTYFNYEAQPDKSGLPSDRFSAERPEGSISTLTIQRTEQRDSAMYRCASSLASVRHNSPLHFGNGTRLTVT.

This sequence joins TRBV9 and TRBJ2-3, with D unclear. The CDR3 is made up of 13 amino acids. CDR1 and CDR2 from the germline V gene are SGDLS and YYNGEE. Between the trimmed V and J ends, which lost 1 base and 2 bases, there was a span of 5 bases. This CDR3 reads CASSVKLTDTQYF. The DNA of the CDR3 is TGTGCCAGCAGCGTAAAGCTCACAGATACGCAGTATTTT.

This chain joins TRBV7-2 and TRBJ2-1; TRBD2 aligns across 9 bases. V shed 1 base and J 3 bases; nucleotides not matched to a gene: 4. The length of the CDR3 is 16 residues. The germline gives CDR1 SGHTA, CDR2 FQGNSA. CDR3 loop: CASSLGAGGRYNEQFF. In nucleotides, the CDR3 is TGTGCCAGCAGCTTAGGTGCGGGGGGGCGCTACAATGAGCAGTTCTTC. Full variable domain (missing parts from reference TRBV7-2 and TRBJ2-1): GAGVSQSPSNKVTEKGKDVELRCDPISGHTALYWYRQSLGQGLEFLIYFQGNSAPDKSGLPSDRFSAERTGGSVSTLTIQRTQQEDSAVYLCASSLGAGGRYNEQFFGPGTRLTVL.

This chain joins TRBV7-9 and TRBJ1-2, with D possibly TRBD1 on 6 matching bases. V gave up 4 bases and J gave up 5 bases, with 11 bases separating them. From germline, CDR1 is SEHNR and CDR2 FQNEAQ (reference sequence). The CDR3 spans 13 residues. CDR3 DNA: TGTGCCAGCAGCTCAGGGGATTGGTATGGCTACACCTTC. Its translation: CASSSGDWYGYTF.

CDR3 bases: TGTGCCAGCAGCAGCTCCGGGACAGGGATTAATGGCTACACCTTC. Translation: CASSSSGTGINGYTF. This chain uses TRBV7-2 with TRBJ1-2; 9 bases are shared with TRBD1. Germline CDR1 SGHTA, CDR2 FQGNSA. The CDR3 has 15 amino acids. The V segment lost 5 bases and the J segment 6 bases; nucleotides outside the gene matches: 10.

In this sample, this clone turned up once. The DNA of the CDR3 is TGTGCCAGCAGCTCCTACAGCAACTATGGCTACACCTTC. This codes for CASSSYSNYGYTF. The chain carries TRBV6-2 or TRBV6-3 and TRBJ1-2; D is uncertain. The CDR3 runs to 13 residues. Germline V gene data show CDR1 as MNHEY and CDR2 as SVGEGT. Trimming cost V 6 bases and J 2 bases, with 10 bases left between them.

The chain employs TRBV7-6 and TRBJ1-5; 7 positions match TRBD1. The V gene's germline CDR1 is SGHVS and CDR2 FNYEAQ. Trimming cost V 5 bases and J 4 bases; bases outside gene matches: 8. The CDR3 runs 15 residues. The CDR3 nucleotides read TGTGCCAGCAGCCCTGACAGGGTGGGGAATCAGCCCCAGCATTTT. It codes for CASSPDRVGNQPQHF.

This chain uses TRBV5-4 with TRBJ2-7; D remains unclear. Trimming left V 0 bases short and J 1 base short, with 8 bases between. In germline, CDR1 is SGHNT, CDR2 YYREEE (reference sequence). CDR3 length equals 14 residues. CDR3 DNA sequence: TGTGCCAGCAGCTTGGGTCGAGGTTCCTACGAGCAGTACTTC. Translated, it gives CASSLGRGSYEQYF.

The genes are TRBV11-3 and TRBJ2-1, with D maybe TRBD2 (6 bases). V lost 1 base and J 9 bases, leaving 13 bases between the germline ends. In germline, CDR1 is SGHNT, CDR2 YENEEA. This CDR3 spans 14 amino acids. The CDR3 DNA sequence: TGTGCCAGCAGCTTAGTTGCGGGAATTCGTGAGCAGTTCTTC. This gives the protein CASSLVAGIREQFF.

The chain links TRBV3-1 (or the pseudogene TRBV3-2) to TRBJ2-7, with TRBD2 identical over 7 bases. Germline assignment: CDR1 LGHDT and CDR2 YNNKEL (reference sequence). CDR3 length: 14 amino acids. V was clipped by 4 bases and J by 4 bases; unmatched bases: 7. The CDR3 DNA follows: TGTGCCAGCAGCCGACTAGCTGGAGGGTACGAGCAGTACTTC. It specifies CASSRLAGGYEQYF.

In its sample, this clone was seen a few times. This chain joins TRBV5-1 and TRBJ2-1; D not resolved. In germline, CDR1 is SGHRS, CDR2 YFSETQ. The V gene lost 1 base and the J gene lost 5 bases, with 10 bases spanning the gap. The length of the CDR3 is 14 residues. The CDR3 nucleotides read TGCGCCAGCAGCTTGCCCTCACAAAACAATGAGCAGTTCTTC. Protein sequence: CASSLPSQNNEQFF. Full variable domain (missing parts from reference TRBV5-1 and TRBJ2-1): KAGVTQTPRYLIKTRGQQVTLSCSPISGHRSVSWYQQTPGQGLQFLFEYFSETQRNKGNFPGRFSGRQFSNSRSEMNVSTLELGDSALYLCASSLPSQNNEQFFGPGTRLTVL.